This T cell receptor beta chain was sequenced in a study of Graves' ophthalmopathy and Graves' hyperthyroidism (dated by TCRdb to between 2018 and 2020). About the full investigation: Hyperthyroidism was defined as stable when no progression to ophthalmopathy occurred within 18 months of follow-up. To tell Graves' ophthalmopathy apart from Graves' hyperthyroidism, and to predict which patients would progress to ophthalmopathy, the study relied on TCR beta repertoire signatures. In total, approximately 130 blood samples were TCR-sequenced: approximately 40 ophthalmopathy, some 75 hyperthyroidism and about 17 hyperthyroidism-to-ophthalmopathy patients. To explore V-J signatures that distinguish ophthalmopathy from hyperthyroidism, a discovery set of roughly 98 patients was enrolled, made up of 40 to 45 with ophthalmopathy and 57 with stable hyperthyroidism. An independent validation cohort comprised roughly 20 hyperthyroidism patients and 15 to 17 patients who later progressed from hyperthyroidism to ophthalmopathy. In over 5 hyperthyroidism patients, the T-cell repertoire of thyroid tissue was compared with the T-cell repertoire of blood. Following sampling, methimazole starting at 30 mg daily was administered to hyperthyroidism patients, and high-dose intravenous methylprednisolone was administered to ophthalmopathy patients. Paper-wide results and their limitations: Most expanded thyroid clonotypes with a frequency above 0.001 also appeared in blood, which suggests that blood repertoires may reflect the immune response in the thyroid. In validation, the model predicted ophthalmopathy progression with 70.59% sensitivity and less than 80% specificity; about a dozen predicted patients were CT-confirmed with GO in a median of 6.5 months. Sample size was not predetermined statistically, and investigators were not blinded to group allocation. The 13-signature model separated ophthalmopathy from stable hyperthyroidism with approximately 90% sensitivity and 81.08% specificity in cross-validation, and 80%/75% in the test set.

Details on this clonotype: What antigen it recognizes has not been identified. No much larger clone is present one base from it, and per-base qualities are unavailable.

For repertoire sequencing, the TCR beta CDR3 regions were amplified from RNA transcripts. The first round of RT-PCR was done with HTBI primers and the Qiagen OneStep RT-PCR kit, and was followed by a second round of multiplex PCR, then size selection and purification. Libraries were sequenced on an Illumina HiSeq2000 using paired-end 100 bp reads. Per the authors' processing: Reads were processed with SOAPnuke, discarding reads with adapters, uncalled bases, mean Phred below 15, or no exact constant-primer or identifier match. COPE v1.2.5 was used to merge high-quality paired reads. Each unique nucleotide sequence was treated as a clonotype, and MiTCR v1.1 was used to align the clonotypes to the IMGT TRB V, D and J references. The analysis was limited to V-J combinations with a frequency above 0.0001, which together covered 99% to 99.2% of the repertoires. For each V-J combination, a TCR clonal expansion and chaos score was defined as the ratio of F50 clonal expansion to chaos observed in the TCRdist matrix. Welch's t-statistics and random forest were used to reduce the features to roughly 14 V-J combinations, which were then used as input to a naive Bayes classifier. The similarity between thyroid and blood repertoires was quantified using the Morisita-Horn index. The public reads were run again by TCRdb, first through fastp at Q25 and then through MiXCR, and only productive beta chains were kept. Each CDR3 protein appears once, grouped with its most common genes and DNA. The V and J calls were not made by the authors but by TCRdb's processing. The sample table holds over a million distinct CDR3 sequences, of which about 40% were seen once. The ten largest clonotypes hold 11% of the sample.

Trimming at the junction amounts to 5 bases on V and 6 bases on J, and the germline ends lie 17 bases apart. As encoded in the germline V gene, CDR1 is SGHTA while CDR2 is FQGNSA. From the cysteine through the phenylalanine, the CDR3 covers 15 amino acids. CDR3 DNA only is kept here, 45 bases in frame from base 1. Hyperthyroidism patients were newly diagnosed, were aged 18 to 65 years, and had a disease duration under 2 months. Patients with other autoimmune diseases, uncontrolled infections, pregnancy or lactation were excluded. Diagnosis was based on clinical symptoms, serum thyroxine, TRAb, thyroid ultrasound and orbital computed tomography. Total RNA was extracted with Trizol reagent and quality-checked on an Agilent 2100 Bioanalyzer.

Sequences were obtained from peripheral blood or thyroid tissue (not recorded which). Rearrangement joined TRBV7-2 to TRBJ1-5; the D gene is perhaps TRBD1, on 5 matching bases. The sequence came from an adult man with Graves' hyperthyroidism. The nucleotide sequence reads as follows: TGTGCCAGCAGCCAAGGTCAGGGTTTAGCTCAGCCCCAGCATTTT. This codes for CASSQGQGLAQPQHF.